One and the same sample provided the 25 T cell receptor beta chains below, sequenced in a study of T-cell memory formation after mild COVID-19. Via MiXCR, TCRdb re-called the 5' RACE reads, giving one row per CDR3 protein. The table records hundreds of thousands of distinct CDR3 sequences, roughly 23% of them present only once. Sample: PBMCs or a T cell subset sorted from them (not recorded which). These receptors came from an adult woman who had mild COVID-19 (a few samples of this study predate the infection). Cell type and time point are not known.

This chain connects TRBV29-1 to TRBJ2-2; D unclear. The germline V gene has CDR1 SQVTM and CDR2 ANQGSEA. This CDR3 spans 14 amino acids. Trimming removed 6 bases at V and 1 base at J, with 12 bases between. The CDR3 reads CSVSPFKNTGELFF. The DNA for the CDR3 is TGCAGCGTCTCGCCTTTTAAGAACACCGGGGAGCTGTTTTTT.

V usage is TRBV7-3 and J usage is TRBJ2-6; 8 nucleotides align to TRBD2. CDR1 is SGHTA, CDR2 FQGTGA, per germline. The CDR3 has 15 amino acids. V gave up 8 bases and J gave up 2 bases; unmatched junction bases: 5. This CDR3 is CASSGGDPGANVLTF. Written as DNA, the CDR3 is TGTGCCAGCTCCGGGGGGGACCCTGGGGCCAACGTCCTGACTTTC.

The chain carries TRBV7-2 and TRBJ2-5; possible D gene TRBD1, 5 bases. This CDR3 comprises 14 residues. The V end was cut by 7 bases, the J end by 1 base, with 13 bases between. Germline V gene lookup returns CDR1 SGHTA and CDR2 FQGNSA. CDR3 sequence (DNA): TGTGCCAGCAACGAAAGAAGGGGCCAAGAGACCCAGTACTTC. It yields the protein CASNERRGQETQYF.

V usage is TRBV6-2 or TRBV6-3 and J usage is TRBJ1-1; D remains ambiguous. CDR3 length: 11 amino acids. Trimming pared 3 bases from V and 10 bases from J, leaving 9 bases between. Per germline, CDR1 MNHEY and CDR2 SVGEGT. Here the CDR3 reads CASSYGIGAFF. The DNA of the CDR3 is TGTGCCAGCAGTTATGGGATAGGAGCTTTCTTT.

The rearrangement uses TRBV6-5 and TRBJ1-2; unclear D gene. The CDR3 covers 15 residues. Germline CDR1 is MNHEY and CDR2 is SVGAGI. The germline V and J ends were trimmed by 4 bases and 0 bases, with 12 bases remaining between them. CDR3 in DNA: TGTGCCAGCAGTTCCCACGAGTTAGCTAACTATGGCTACACCTTC. Protein product: CASSSHELANYGYTF.

The chain couples TRBV6-5 to TRBJ2-3; D remains unclear. CDR1 is MNHEY and CDR2 is SVGAGI in the germline V gene. Trimming pared 5 bases from V and 6 bases from J, leaving 15 bases between. The CDR3 is made up of 14 amino acids. As DNA, the CDR3 is TGTGCCAGCAGTGCGGACCGCTTTATGGATACGCAGTATTTT. It encodes CASSADRFMDTQYF.

The V call is TRBV30, the J call TRBJ2-7; D is uncertain. Trimming removed 0 bases from V and 3 bases from J, with 15 bases in between. In germline, CDR1 is GTSNPN, CDR2 SVGIG (reference sequence). The CDR3 is made up of 15 amino acids. CDR3 loop: CAWSVPAKGYYEQYF. The CDR3 coding sequence is TGTGCCTGGAGTGTTCCAGCTAAGGGATACTACGAGCAGTACTTC.

The rearrangement links TRBV4-2 to TRBJ2-1; D could derive from TRBD1 or TRBD2 (7 bases each). This CDR3 is built from 15 residues. Germline V gene sequence: CDR1 LGHNA, CDR2 YNFKEQ. The germline V and J ends were trimmed by 8 bases and 3 bases, with 17 bases remaining between them. The CDR3 DNA sequence: TGTGCCAGCGGGACAGCGGGAACCCTCTACAATGAGCAGTTCTTC. Its translation is CASGTAGTLYNEQFF.

This clonotype has more than one count but fewer than ten. The rearrangement links TRBV5-1 to TRBJ2-1, with 11 bases aligning to TRBD2. Germline V lookup: CDR1 SGHRS, CDR2 YFSETQ. After removal of 0 bases from V and 5 bases from J, the junction contained 1 base not matched to a gene. CDR3 length: 15 amino acids. CDR3 residues: CASSLVAGGNNEQFF. The CDR3 nucleotides are TGCGCCAGCAGCTTGGTAGCGGGAGGGAACAATGAGCAGTTCTTC. Full variable domain (remainder filled in from reference TRBV5-1 and TRBJ2-1): KAGVTQTPRYLIKTRGQQVTLSCSPISGHRSVSWYQQTPGQGLQFLFEYFSETQRNKGNFPGRFSGRQFSNSRSEMNVSTLELGDSALYLCASSLVAGGNNEQFFGPGTRLTVL.

This clonotype came up a few times. The chain links TRBV6-5 to TRBJ1-1; D is possibly TRBD1 (5 bases). CDR3 length: 12 amino acids. The V and J ends lost 0 bases and 6 bases respectively, with 5 bases between them. CDR1 MNHEY and CDR2 SVGAGI come from the germline V gene. CDR3 residues: CASSYSGAEAFF. The CDR3 region has the DNA TGTGCCAGCAGTTACTCGGGGGCTGAAGCTTTCTTT.

The chain joins TRBV27 to TRBJ1-6, with D possibly being TRBD1 (6 bases). Between the trimmed V and J ends, which lost 4 bases and 6 bases, there was a span of 13 bases. In germline, CDR1 is MNHEY, CDR2 SMNVEV (reference sequence). CDR3 size: 15 residues. CDR3 nucleotides: TGTGCCAGCAGTTCCCTGACAGGCCCTAATTCACCCCTCCACTTT. It codes for CASSSLTGPNSPLHF.

The V call is TRBV5-1, the J call TRBJ2-3, with 8 nucleotides matching TRBD1. The length of the CDR3 is 12 residues. V gave up 7 bases and J gave up 4 bases; unmatched junction bases: 2. CDR1 and CDR2 (germline): SGHRS, YFSETQ. The CDR3 region has the DNA TGCGCCAGCCGGACAGGGCCAGATACGCAGTATTTT. Its translation is CASRTGPDTQYF.

This chain links TRBV11-2 with TRBJ1-5; D remains unclear. Germline loops: CDR1 SGHAT, CDR2 FQNNGV. Trimming stripped 1 base from V and 0 bases from J, with 10 bases between. CDR3 length: 16 amino acids. For the CDR3, the DNA is TGTGCCAGCAGCTTAGGTTTTGGGATTAGCAATCAGCCCCAGCATTTT. Its translation: CASSLGFGISNQPQHF.

The chain has TRBV7-6 and TRBJ1-3; no definite D call. CDR3 length: 15 amino acids. CDR1 SGHVS and CDR2 FNYEAQ come from the germline V gene. The V and J ends lost 1 base and 0 bases respectively, with 7 bases between them. CDR3 nucleotides: TGTGCCAGCAGCTTAGACGCAAGCTCTGGAAACACCATATATTTT. This encodes CASSLDASSGNTIYF.

This clonotype was counted only a few times. The rearrangement joins TRBV12-3 or TRBV12-4 to TRBJ2-2; tentative D call: TRBD1 (6 bases). This CDR3 contains 14 residues. Trimming took 8 bases from V and 7 from J, leaving 17 bases between them. This CDR3 reads CASSAGVPVGELFF. CDR3 in DNA: TGTGCCAGCTCGGCAGGGGTCCCAGTCGGGGAGCTGTTTTTT.

This clonotype was counted between two and nine times. This rearrangement joins TRBV10-3 to TRBJ2-5; 8 bases line up with TRBD2. V trimming: 6 bases; J trimming: 2 bases; junction bases outside the gene matches: 8. Germline V gene data show CDR1 as ENHRY and CDR2 as SYGVKD. This CDR3 has 15 amino acids. The CDR3: CAIRGAGDTQETQYF. In DNA form, the CDR3 reads TGTGCCATCAGAGGAGCGGGGGACACGCAAGAGACCCAGTACTTC.

V and J are TRBV27 and TRBJ2-7, with D possibly TRBD1 on 6 matching bases. Trimming removed 4 bases at V and 6 bases at J, with 19 bases between. The CDR3 loop spans 15 amino acids. Germline values: CDR1 MNHEY, CDR2 SMNVEV (reference sequence). CDR3 protein: CASSSRPSTGREQYF. The CDR3 nucleotides are TGTGCCAGCAGTTCTCGCCCATCTACAGGGCGCGAGCAGTACTTC.

This clonotype has more than one count but fewer than ten. The V and J genes are TRBV7-2 and TRBJ1-5, with D perhaps TRBD1 (6 bases). V was pared by 4 bases and J by 7 bases, with 14 bases between. Germline lookup yields CDR1 SGHTA and CDR2 FQGNSA. The CDR3 is 14 amino acids. The CDR3 loop is CASSSRQVGQPQHF. In DNA, the CDR3 is TGTGCCAGCAGCTCCCGACAGGTGGGACAGCCCCAGCATTTT.

This clonotype has more than one count but fewer than ten. The chain carries TRBV29-1 and TRBJ2-5; D is uncertain. In germline, CDR1 is SQVTM, CDR2 ANQGSEA. The CDR3 is made up of 13 amino acids. Trimming cost V 3 bases and J 1 base, with 9 bases left between them. The CDR3 nucleotides are TGCAGCGTTGACTTGGCAGGCCAAGAGACCCAGTACTTC. Translating it yields CSVDLAGQETQYF.

The genes are TRBV11-2 and TRBJ2-1; 8 bases line up with TRBD1. Germline assignment: CDR1 SGHAT and CDR2 FQNNGV. The V segment lost 1 base and the J segment 15 bases; nucleotides outside the gene matches: 14. This CDR3 comprises 15 residues. The CDR3 here is CASSLGGSRAGGMFF. The CDR3 DNA reads as TGTGCCAGCAGCTTAGGAGGCTCCCGGGCAGGGGGCATGTTCTTC. The full variable domain, rest sourced from reference TRBV11-2 and TRBJ2-1, is EAGVAQSPRYKIIEKRQSVAFWCNPISGHATLYWYQQILGQGPKLLIQFQNNGVVDDSQLPKDRFSAERLKGVDSTLKIQPAKLEDSAVYLCASSLGGSRAGGMFFGPGTRLTVL.

For this clonotype: This may arise from a read error, as a much more abundant clone is one base away. The chain has TRBV12-3 or TRBV12-4 and TRBJ2-5; 8 bases map to TRBD2. This CDR3 is built from 17 residues. With 1 base clipped from V and 8 bases from J, the junction kept 15 bases outside the gene matches. DNA of the CDR3: TGTGCCAGCAGTTTAGAATCGGGAGGGTTCGGGGGTGGAACCCAGTACTTC. Residues: CASSLESGGFGGGTQYF.

The chain uses TRBV7-2 and TRBJ2-7; D remains unclear. This CDR3 region has 13 residues. Germline CDR1 and CDR2: SGHTA and FQGNSA. With 5 bases removed from V and 3 bases from J, the gap between germline ends came to 11 bases. The CDR3 spells CASSLWADYEQYF. DNA of the CDR3: TGTGCCAGCAGCCTGTGGGCCGACTACGAGCAGTACTTC.

At least ten counts were recorded for this clonotype. The rearrangement uses TRBV6-2 or TRBV6-3 and TRBJ1-1; 7 nucleotides agree with TRBD1. The CDR3 length is 15 residues. Per the germline V gene, CDR1 is MNHEY and CDR2 is SVGEGT. Losses at the gene ends were 2 bases for V and 4 bases for J; bases not matched to a gene: 7. CDR3 sequence reads: CASSYVGTVLTEAFF. CDR3 DNA sequence: TGTGCCAGCAGTTACGTGGGGACAGTTCTCACTGAAGCTTTCTTT.

The chain is built from TRBV7-3 and TRBJ2-1, with 7 bases lining up with TRBD1. The length of the CDR3 is 14 residues. CDR1 and CDR2 from the germline V gene are SGHTA and FQGTGA. The junction had 4 bases not matched to a gene; V was cut back by 4 bases and J by 4 bases. CDR3: CASSSGQPYNEQFF. Here the CDR3 DNA reads TGTGCCAGCAGCTCGGGACAGCCATACAATGAGCAGTTCTTC.

The chain links TRBV4-3 to TRBJ2-7; 8 bases map to TRBD2. This CDR3 has 14 amino acids. With 3 bases clipped from V and 3 bases from J, the junction kept 4 bases outside the gene matches. Germline loops: CDR1 LGHNA, CDR2 YSLEER. CDR3 DNA: TGCGCCAGCAGCCAGGAGCGGGAGATCTACGAGCAGTACTTC. Protein sequence: CASSQEREIYEQYF.